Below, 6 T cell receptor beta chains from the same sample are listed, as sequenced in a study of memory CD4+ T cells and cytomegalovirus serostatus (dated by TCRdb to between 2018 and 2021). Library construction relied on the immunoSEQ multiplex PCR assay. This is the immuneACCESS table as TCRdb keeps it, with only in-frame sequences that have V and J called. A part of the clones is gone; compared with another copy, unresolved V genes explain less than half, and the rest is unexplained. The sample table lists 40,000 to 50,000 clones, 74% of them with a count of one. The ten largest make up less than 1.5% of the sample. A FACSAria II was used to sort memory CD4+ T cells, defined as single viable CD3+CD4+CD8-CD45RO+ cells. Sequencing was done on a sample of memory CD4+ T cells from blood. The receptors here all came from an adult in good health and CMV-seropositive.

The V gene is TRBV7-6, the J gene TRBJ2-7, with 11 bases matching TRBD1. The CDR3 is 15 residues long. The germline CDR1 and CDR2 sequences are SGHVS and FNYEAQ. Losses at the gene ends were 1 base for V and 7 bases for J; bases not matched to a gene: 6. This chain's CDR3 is CASSLGSGQGAEQYF. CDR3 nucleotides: TGTGCCAGCAGCTTAGGTAGCGGACAGGGGGCAGAGCAGTACTTC.

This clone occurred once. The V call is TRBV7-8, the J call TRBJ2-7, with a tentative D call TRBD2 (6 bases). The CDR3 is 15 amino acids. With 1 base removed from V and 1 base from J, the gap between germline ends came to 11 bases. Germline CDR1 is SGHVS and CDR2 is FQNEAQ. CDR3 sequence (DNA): TGTGCCAGCAGCTTAGTAGACGGGAGATCCTACGAGCAGTACTTC. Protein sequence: CASSLVDGRSYEQYF.

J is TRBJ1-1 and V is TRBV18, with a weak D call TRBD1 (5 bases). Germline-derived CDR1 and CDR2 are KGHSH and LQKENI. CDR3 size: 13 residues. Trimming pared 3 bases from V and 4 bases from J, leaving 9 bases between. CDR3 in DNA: TGTGCCAGCTCACCTGAGGGGAGCACTGAAGCTTTCTTT. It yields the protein CASSPEGSTEAFF.

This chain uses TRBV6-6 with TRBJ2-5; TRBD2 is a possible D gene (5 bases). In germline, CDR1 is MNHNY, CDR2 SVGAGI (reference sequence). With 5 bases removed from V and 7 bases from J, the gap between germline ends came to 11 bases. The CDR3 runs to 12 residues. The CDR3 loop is CASSKSRGTQYF. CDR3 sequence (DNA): TGTGCCAGCAGTAAATCACGGGGGACCCAGTACTTC.

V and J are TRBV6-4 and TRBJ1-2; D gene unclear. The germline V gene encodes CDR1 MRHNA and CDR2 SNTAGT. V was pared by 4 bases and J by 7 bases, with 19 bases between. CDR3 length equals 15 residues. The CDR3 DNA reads TGTGCCAGCAGTGTGGGATTCCCTCCCTTGGGTGGCTACACCTTC. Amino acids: CASSVGFPPLGGYTF.

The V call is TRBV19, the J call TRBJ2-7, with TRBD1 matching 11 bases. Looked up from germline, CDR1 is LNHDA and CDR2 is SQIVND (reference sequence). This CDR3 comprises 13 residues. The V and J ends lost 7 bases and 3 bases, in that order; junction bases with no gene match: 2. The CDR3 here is CASTGTGGYEQYF. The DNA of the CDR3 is TGTGCCAGTACCGGGACAGGGGGCTACGAGCAGTACTTC.